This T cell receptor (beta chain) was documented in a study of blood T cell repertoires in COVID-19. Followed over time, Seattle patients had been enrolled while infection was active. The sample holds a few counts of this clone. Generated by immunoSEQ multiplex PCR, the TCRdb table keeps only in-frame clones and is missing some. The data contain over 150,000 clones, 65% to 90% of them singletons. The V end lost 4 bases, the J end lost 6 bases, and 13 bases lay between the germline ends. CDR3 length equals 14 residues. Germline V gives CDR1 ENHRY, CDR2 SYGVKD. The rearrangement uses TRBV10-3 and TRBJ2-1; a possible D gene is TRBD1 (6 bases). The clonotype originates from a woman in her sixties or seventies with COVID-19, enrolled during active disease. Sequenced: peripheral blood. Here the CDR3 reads CAISVGALSNEQFF. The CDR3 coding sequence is TGTGCCATCAGTGTGGGGGCCCTAAGCAATGAGCAGTTCTTC.